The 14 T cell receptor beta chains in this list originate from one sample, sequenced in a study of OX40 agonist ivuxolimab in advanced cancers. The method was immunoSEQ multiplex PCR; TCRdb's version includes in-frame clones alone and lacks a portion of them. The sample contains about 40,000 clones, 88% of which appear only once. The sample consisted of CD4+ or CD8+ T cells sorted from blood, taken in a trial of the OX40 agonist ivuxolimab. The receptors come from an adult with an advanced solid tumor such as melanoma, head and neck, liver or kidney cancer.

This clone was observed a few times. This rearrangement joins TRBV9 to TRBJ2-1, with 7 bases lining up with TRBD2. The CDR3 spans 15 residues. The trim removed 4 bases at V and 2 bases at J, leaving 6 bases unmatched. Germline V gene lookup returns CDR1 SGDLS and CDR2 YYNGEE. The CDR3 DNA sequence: TGTGCCAGCAGCCCCGCGGGAGTGACCTACAATGAGCAGTTCTTC. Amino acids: CASSPAGVTYNEQFF.

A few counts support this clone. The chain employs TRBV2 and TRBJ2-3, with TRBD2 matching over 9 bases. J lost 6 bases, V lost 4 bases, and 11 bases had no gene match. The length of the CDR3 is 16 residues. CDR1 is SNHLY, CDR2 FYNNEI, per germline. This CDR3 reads CASSVAGEGYGDTQYF. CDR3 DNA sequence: TGTGCCAGCAGTGTAGCGGGAGAGGGGTACGGGGATACGCAGTATTTT.

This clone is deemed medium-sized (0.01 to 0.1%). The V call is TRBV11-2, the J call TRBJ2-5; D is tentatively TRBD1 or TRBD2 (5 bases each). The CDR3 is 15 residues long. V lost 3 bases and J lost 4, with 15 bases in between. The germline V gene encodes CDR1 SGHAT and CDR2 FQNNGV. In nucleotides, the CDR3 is TGTGCCAGCAGCTTGAAGTGGGGGTTTGGAGAGACCCAGTACTTC. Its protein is CASSLKWGFGETQYF.

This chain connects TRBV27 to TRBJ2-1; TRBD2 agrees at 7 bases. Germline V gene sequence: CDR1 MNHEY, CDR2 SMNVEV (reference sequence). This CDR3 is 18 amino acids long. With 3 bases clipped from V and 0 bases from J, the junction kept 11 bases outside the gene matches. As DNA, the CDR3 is TGTGCCAGCAGTTTGCGCCCGACTAGCCCGAGCTCCTACAATGAGCAGTTCTTC. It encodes CASSLRPTSPSSYNEQFF.

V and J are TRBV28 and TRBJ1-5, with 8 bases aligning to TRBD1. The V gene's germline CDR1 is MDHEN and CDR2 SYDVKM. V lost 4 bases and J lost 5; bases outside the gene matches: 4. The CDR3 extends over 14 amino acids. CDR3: CASSSTGGDQPQHF. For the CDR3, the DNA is TGTGCCAGCAGTTCCACAGGGGGGGATCAGCCCCAGCATTTT.

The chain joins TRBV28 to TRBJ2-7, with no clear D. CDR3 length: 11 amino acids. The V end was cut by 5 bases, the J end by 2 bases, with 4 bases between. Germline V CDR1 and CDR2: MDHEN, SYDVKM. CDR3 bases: TGTGCCAGCAGTCTGGCCTACGAGCAGTACTTC. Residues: CASSLAYEQYF.

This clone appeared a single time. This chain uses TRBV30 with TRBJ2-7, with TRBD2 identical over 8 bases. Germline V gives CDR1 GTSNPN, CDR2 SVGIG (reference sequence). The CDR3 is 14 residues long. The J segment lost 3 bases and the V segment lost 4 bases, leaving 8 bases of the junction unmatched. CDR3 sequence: CAWTWSSGLYEQYF. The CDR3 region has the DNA TGTGCCTGGACTTGGTCTAGCGGGCTCTACGAGCAGTACTTC.

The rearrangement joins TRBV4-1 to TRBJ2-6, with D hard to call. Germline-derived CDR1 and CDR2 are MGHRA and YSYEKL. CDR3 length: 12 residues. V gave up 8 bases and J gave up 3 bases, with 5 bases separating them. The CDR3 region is CASSLGANVLTF. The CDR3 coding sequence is TGCGCCAGCTCACTTGGGGCCAACGTCCTGACTTTC.

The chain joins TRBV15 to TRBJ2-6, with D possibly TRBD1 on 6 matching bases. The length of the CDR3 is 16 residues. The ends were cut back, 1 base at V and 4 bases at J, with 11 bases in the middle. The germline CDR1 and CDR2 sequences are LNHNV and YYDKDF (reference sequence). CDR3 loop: CATSRGQGSGANVLTF. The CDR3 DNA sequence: TGTGCCACCAGCAGAGGCCAGGGGTCCGGGGCCAACGTCCTGACTTTC. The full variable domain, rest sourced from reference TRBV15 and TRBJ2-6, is DAMVIQNPRYQVTQFGKPVTLSCSQTLNHNVMYWYQQKSSQAPKLLFHYYDKDFNNEADTPDNFQSRRPNTSFCFLDIRSPGLGDTAMYLCATSRGQGSGANVLTFGAGSRLTVL.

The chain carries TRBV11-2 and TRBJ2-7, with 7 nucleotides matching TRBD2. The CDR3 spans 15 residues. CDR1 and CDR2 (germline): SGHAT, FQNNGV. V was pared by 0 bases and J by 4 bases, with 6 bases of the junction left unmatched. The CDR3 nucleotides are TGTGCCAGCAGCTTAGAGGGGCGACTAGCTTACGAGCAGTACTTC. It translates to CASSLEGRLAYEQYF.

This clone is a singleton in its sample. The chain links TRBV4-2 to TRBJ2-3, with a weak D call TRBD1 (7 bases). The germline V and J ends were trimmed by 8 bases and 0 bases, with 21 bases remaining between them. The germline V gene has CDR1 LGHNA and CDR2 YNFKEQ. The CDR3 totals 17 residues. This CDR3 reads CASEEAGGTVSTDTQYF. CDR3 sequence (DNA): TGTGCCAGCGAGGAGGCTGGAGGGACAGTCAGCACAGATACGCAGTATTTT.

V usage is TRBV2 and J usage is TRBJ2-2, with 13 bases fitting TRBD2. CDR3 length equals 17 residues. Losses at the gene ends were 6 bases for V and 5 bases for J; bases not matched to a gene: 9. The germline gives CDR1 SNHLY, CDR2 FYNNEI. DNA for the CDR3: TGTGCCAGCAGGCACGGACTAGCGGGAGTTATAACCGGGGAGCTGTTTTTT. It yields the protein CASRHGLAGVITGELFF.

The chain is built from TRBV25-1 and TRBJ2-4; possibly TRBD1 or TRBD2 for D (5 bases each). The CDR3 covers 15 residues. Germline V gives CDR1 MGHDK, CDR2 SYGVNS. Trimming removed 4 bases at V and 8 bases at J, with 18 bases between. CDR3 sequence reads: CASSGGTRAGDIQYF. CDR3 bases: TGTGCCAGCAGTGGGGGGACCAGGGCTGGGGACATTCAGTACTTC.

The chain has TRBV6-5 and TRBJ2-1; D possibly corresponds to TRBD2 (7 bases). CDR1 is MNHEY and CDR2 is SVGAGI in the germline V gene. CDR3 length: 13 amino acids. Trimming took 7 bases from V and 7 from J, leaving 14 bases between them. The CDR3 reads CASTPAGTNEQFF. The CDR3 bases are TGTGCCAGCACCCCAGCGGGGACAAATGAGCAGTTCTTC.